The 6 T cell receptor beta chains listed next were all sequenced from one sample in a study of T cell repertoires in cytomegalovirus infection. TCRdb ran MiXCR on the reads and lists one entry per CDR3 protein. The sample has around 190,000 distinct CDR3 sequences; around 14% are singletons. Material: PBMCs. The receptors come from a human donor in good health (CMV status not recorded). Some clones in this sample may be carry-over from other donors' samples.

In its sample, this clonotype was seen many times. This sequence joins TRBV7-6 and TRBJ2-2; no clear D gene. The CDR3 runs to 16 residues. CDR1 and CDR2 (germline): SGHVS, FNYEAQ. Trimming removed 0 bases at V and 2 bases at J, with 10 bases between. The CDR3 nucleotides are TGTGCCAGCAGCTTAGCCCCCGAGGTCAACACCGGGGAGCTGTTTTTT. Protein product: CASSLAPEVNTGELFF.

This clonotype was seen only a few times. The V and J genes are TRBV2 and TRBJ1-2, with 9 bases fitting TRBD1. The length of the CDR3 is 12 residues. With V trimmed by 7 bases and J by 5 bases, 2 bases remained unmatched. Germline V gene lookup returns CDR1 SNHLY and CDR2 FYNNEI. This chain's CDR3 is CASKGTGYGYTF. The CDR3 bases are TGTGCCAGCAAGGGGACAGGGTATGGCTACACCTTC.

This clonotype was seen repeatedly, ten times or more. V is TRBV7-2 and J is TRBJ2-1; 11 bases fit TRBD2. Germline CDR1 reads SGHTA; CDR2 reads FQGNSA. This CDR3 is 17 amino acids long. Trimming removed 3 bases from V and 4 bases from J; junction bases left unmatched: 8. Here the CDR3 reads CASSFRPTSGKYNEQFF. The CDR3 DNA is TGTGCCAGCAGCTTCAGACCGACTAGCGGGAAGTACAATGAGCAGTTCTTC.

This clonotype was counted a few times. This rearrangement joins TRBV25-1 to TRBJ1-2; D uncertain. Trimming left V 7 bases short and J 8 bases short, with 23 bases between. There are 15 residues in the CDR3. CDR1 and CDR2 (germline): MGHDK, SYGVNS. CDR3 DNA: TGTGCCAGCACCCCACCGTCGGGCGCGGGTCTCGGCTACACCTTC. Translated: CASTPPSGAGLGYTF.

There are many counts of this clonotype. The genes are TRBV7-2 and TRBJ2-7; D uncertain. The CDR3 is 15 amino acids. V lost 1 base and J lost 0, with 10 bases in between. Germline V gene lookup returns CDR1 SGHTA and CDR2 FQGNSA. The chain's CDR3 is CASSLDSTPSYEQYF. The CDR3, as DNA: TGTGCCAGCAGCTTAGACAGTACGCCCTCCTACGAGCAGTACTTC.

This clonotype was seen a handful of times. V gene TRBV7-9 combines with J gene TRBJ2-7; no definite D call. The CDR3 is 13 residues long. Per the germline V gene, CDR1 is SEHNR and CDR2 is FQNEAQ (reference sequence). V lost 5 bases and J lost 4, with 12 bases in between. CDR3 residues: CASSPKVLYEQYF. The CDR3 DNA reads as TGTGCCAGCAGCCCAAAGGTCCTGTACGAGCAGTACTTC.